Given below is one T cell receptor beta chain in context. Sequenced by immunoSEQ multiplex PCR; TCRdb stores in-frame clones only, minus some. Of fewer than 450,000 clones in the sample, less than 90% were seen once. Trimming left V 7 bases short and J 7 bases short, with 17 bases between. In germline, CDR1 is SQVTM, CDR2 ANQGSEA. CDR3 length equals 13 residues. Participants, about 18 to 90 years old, spanned 24 US areas. This sample is part of a study of blood T cell repertoires in COVID-19. This chain connects TRBV29-1 to TRBJ2-1; D possibly corresponds to TRBD2 (5 bases). The sample taken for sequencing was PBMCs or T cells enriched from blood (not recorded which). The source is a woman younger than 45 who had recovered from COVID-19. In nucleotides, the CDR3 is TGCAGCGCCCCCGTAACCGAGGGTAATGAGCAGTTCTTC. Translating gives CSAPVTEGNEQFF.